A single sample is the source of the 25 T cell receptor beta chains below, sequenced in a study of T cells in women clearing cervical HPV infection. Sequenced by immunoSEQ multiplex PCR; TCRdb stores in-frame clones only, minus some. The table lists 36,000 or so clones. Sequencing input: blood buffy coat. These receptors all come from a woman between 18 and 69 years old with a cervical HPV16 infection that either progressed to CIN3+ or cleared (not recorded which).

Concerning this clone itself: The read is 3 residues too short to cover the CDR3 end, so that end is filled in from the germline J gene. This chain links TRBV19 with TRBJ2-7, with TRBD1 matching 9 bases. This CDR3 comprises 15 residues. CDR1 is LNHDA, CDR2 SQIVND, per germline (reference sequence). V gave up 5 bases and J gave up 3 bases; unmatched junction bases: 8. CDR3 loop: CASSFSGTGYYEQYF. CDR3 bases read: TGTGCCAGTAGTTTTTCCGGGACAGGGTACTACGAG.

Notes on this clone: The CDR3 end lies 3 residues beyond the end of the read and is filled in from the germline J gene. The V gene is TRBV7-9, the J gene TRBJ1-1; D remains unclear. Trimming took 7 bases from V and 0 from J, leaving 9 bases between them. Germline V gene data show CDR1 as SEHNR and CDR2 as FQNEAQ (reference sequence). CDR3 length equals 13 residues. The CDR3 protein is CASILAVNTEAFF. Partial CDR3 DNA: TGTGCCAGCATCCTTGCGGTGAACACTGAA.

About this clone: The read ends 3 residues shy of where the CDR3 ends; the end is completed using the germline J gene. V gene TRBV19 combines with J gene TRBJ2-3; D is unresolved. V was cut by 3 bases and J by 6 bases, with 13 bases left in between. Germline-derived CDR1 and CDR2 are LNHDA and SQIVND (reference sequence). This CDR3 contains 14 residues. The CDR3 bases that were read are TGTGCCAGTAGTATCGCCCTAACCCTCGATACG. This translates into CASSIALTLDT. The CDR3 in full is CASSIALTLDTQYF.

The DNA read from the CDR3 is TGTGCCAGCAGCCCCACAGGGGGCAATCAGCCG. Amino acids: CASSPTGGNQP. The entire CDR3 reads CASSPTGGNQPQYF. The V and J genes are TRBV7-2 and TRBJ2-3; 9 nucleotides line up with TRBD1. Read data end 3 residues before the CDR3 end; the end is taken from the germline J gene. This CDR3 comprises 14 residues. From germline, CDR1 is SGHTA and CDR2 FQGNSA.

The covered CDR3 bases are TGTGCCAGCAGCGCCCTGACTAGCGGCTCCTACGAC. Translated, it gives CASSALTSGSYD. The CDR3 in its entirety is CASSALTSGSYDYTF. V usage is TRBV7-9 and J usage is TRBJ1-2; no definite D call. The CDR3 is cut off 3 residues early in the read; its end comes from the germline J gene. This CDR3 spans 15 amino acids. Germline CDR1 reads SEHNR; CDR2 reads FQNEAQ (reference sequence).

Concerning this clone itself: The CDR3 end lies 3 residues beyond the end of the read and is filled in from the germline J gene. The chain couples TRBV2 to TRBJ2-7; maybe TRBD1 (5 bases). This CDR3 spans 13 amino acids. With 10 bases removed from V and 2 bases from J, the gap between germline ends came to 15 bases. Germline V lookup: CDR1 SNHLY, CDR2 FYNNEI. The CDR3 is CATAPGITYEQYF. Incomplete CDR3 DNA: TGTGCCACCGCCCCAGGGATAACCTACGAG.

The CDR3 loop reads CASSLGVYGYTF. The covered CDR3 bases are TGTGCCAGCAGCTTAGGCGTGTATGGC. The gene calls are TRBV7-9 and TRBJ1-2, with D hard to call. The sequence runs out 3 residues before the end of the CDR3; the remainder is reconstructed from the germline J gene. CDR3 length equals 12 residues. Trimming took off 1 base at V and 5 bases at J, with 5 bases between the two ends. Germline CDR1 is SEHNR and CDR2 is FQNEAQ (reference sequence).

As for this clone: Coverage ceases 3 residues before the CDR3 finishes, and the germline J gene fills in the end. The chain carries TRBV18 and TRBJ1-2, with D tentatively TRBD1 (5 bases). The CDR3 runs 14 residues. The V gene's germline CDR1 is KGHSH and CDR2 LQKENI. Partial CDR3 DNA: TGTGCCAGCTCACCAGGGGACTACTTCAATGAC. Encoded protein: CASSPGDYFND. The complete CDR3 protein is CASSPGDYFNDYTF.

To note about this clone: The read finishes 3 residues shy of the CDR3 end, and the germline J gene is used to complete it. This chain uses TRBV29-1 with TRBJ1-2; the match to TRBD1 covers 8 bases. The CDR3 is 14 amino acids. V shed 5 bases and J 7 bases; nucleotides not matched to a gene: 12. CDR1 and CDR2 (germline): SQVTM, ANQGSEA. Incomplete CDR3 DNA: TGCAGCGTTTCAGGACAGGGAGGGTATGCTGGC. It specifies CSVSGQGGYAG. The full CDR3 reads CSVSGQGGYAGYTF.

A note on this clone: The read finishes 3 residues shy of the CDR3 end, and the germline J gene is used to complete it. The rearrangement links TRBV20-1 to TRBJ1-5, with TRBD1 identical over 7 bases. This CDR3 contains 15 residues. The V and J ends lost 7 bases and 0 bases, in that order; junction bases with no gene match: 9. Germline V gene lookup returns CDR1 DFQATT and CDR2 SNEGSKA (reference sequence). The CDR3 sequence: CSGTTGSYSNQPQHF. CDR3 bases read: TGCAGTGGCACGACAGGGAGTTATAGCAATCAGCCC.

CDR3 bases read: TGCAGCGTTCGCCCGGAGGCAGGGAGAGGACCTGAA. Its protein is CSVRPEAGRGPE. The whole CDR3 protein reads CSVRPEAGRGPEAFF. The chain joins TRBV29-1 to TRBJ1-1, with D possibly being TRBD1 (5 bases). With the read ending 3 residues before the CDR3 end, the germline J gene is used to fill in that end. Germline-derived CDR1 and CDR2 are SQVTM and ANQGSEA. Trimming stripped 5 bases from V and 6 bases from J, with 22 bases between. This CDR3 has 15 amino acids.

Partial CDR3 DNA: TGTGCCAGCAGCCCTATTGGGGGGGGAATCTATGGC. Amino acid sequence: CASSPIGGGIYG. The whole CDR3 sequence is CASSPIGGGIYGYTF. J is TRBJ1-2 and V is TRBV14; TRBD1 might be the D (5 bases). The CDR3 end lies 3 residues beyond the end of the read and is filled in from the germline J gene. Trimming cost V 4 bases and J 4 bases, with 16 bases left between them. The germline V gene has CDR1 SGHDN and CDR2 FVKESK. This CDR3 contains 15 residues.

With respect to this clone: The read is 3 residues too short to cover the CDR3 end, so that end is filled in from the germline J gene. The chain has TRBV7-9 and TRBJ1-2, with 8 bases matching TRBD1. Germline values: CDR1 SEHNR, CDR2 FQNEAQ (reference sequence). CDR3 length: 15 amino acids. The V and J ends lost 3 bases and 3 bases, in that order; junction bases with no gene match: 6. The sequenced CDR3 bases are TGTGCCAGCAGCTTCGGGACAGGTGGCGACTATGGC. It codes for CASSFGTGGDYG. The full CDR3 protein reads CASSFGTGGDYGYTF.

Notes on this clone: The read ends 3 residues early relative to the CDR3; the germline J gene fills the gap. V gene TRBV7-2 combines with J gene TRBJ1-2; D may be TRBD1 (6 bases). Germline assignment: CDR1 SGHTA and CDR2 FQGNSA. This CDR3 is 14 amino acids long. CDR3 protein: CASSLLAGAGDYTF. CDR3 DNA (partial): TGTGCCAGCAGCCTACTAGCGGGGGCAGGCGAC. Together with reference TRBV7-2 and TRBJ1-2, the CDR3 gives the full variable domain: GAGVSQSPSNKVTEKGKDVELRCDPISGHTALYWYRQSLGQGLEFLIYFQGNSAPDKSGLPSDRFSAERTGGSVSTLTIQRTQQEDSAVYLCASSLLAGAGDYTFGSGTRLTVV.

With respect to this clone: The read terminates 3 residues ahead of where the CDR3 ends, so the germline J gene completes it. This rearrangement joins TRBV6-1 to TRBJ1-2; 8 positions agree with TRBD1. This CDR3 is built from 15 residues. Germline trimming cut 1 base from V and 7 bases from J; bases unmatched to any gene: 8. Germline V lookup: CDR1 MNHNS, CDR2 SASEGT. This chain's CDR3 is CASSEGTGWRFGYTF. The CDR3 DNA, read in part, is TGTGCCAGCAGTGAAGGGACAGGGTGGAGGTTTGGC.

With regard to this clone: The read comes to an end 3 residues before the CDR3 does, leaving the germline J gene to fill in the end. Other DNA variants within this sample encode the same CDR3. The chain joins TRBV7-2 to TRBJ1-2, with D unclear. The CDR3 has 14 residues. Per germline, CDR1 SGHTA and CDR2 FQGNSA. CDR3 DNA (partial): TGTGCCAGCAGCTCCCGGACTGCCCCCTACGAC. Amino acids: CASSSRTAPYD. The whole CDR3 reads CASSSRTAPYDYTF. Supplemented by reference TRBV7-2 and TRBJ1-2, the full variable domain reads GAGVSQSPSNKVTEKGKDVELRCDPISGHTALYWYRQSLGQGLEFLIYFQGNSAPDKSGLPSDRFSAERTGGSVSTLTIQRTQQEDSAVYLCASSSRTAPYDYTFGSGTRLTVV.

A note on this clone: The sequenced fragment ends 3 residues before the CDR3 boundary, so the rest is inferred from the germline J gene. The chain recombines TRBV2 with TRBJ2-7; D not certain. Between the trimmed V and J ends, which lost 4 bases and 5 bases, there was a span of 9 bases. This CDR3 is built from 12 residues. Germline V gene sequence: CDR1 SNHLY, CDR2 FYNNEI. Partial CDR3 DNA: TGTGCCAGCAGTGCCACAGTCCACGAG. It encodes CASSATVHE. The full CDR3 reads CASSATVHEQYF. Together with reference TRBV2 and TRBJ2-7, the CDR3 gives the full variable domain: EPEVTQTPSHQVTQMGQEVILRCVPISNHLYFYWYRQILGQKVEFLVSFYNNEISEKSEIFDDQFSVERPDGSNFTLKIRSTKLEDSAMYFCASSATVHEQYFGPGTRLTVT.

As regards this clone: The read terminates 3 residues before the CDR3 end, so the remaining end is supplied by the germline J gene. V and J are TRBV7-2 and TRBJ2-5, with D uncertain. The germline V gene encodes CDR1 SGHTA and CDR2 FQGNSA. Trimming cost V 5 bases and J 1 base, with 5 bases left between them. The CDR3 has 12 residues. The DNA read from the CDR3 is TGTGCCAGCAGCGACATCCAAGAGACC. It translates to CASSDIQET. The entire CDR3 reads CASSDIQETQYF.

Remarks on this clone: The missing CDR3 end, 3 residues past where the read stops, is filled in from the germline J gene. The V and J genes are TRBV6-1 and TRBJ1-5; 7 bases agree with TRBD1. Germline V gives CDR1 MNHNS, CDR2 SASEGT. V was clipped by 4 bases and J by 6 bases; unmatched bases: 6. This CDR3 is 14 amino acids long. CDR3 DNA, as far as it was read: TGTGCCAGCAGTGGCAGACAGGGTTCTCAGCCC. Protein sequence: CASSGRQGSQP. The whole CDR3 sequence reads CASSGRQGSQPQHF.

With respect to this clone: The read falls 3 residues short of the CDR3 end, and the missing part is taken from the germline J gene. The rearrangement links TRBV29-1 to TRBJ1-2, with TRBD1 identical over 9 bases. Germline V gene sequence: CDR1 SQVTM, CDR2 ANQGSEA. This CDR3 comprises 13 residues. The CDR3 sequence: CSAILDRGGGYTF. Partial CDR3 DNA: TGCAGCGCTATACTGGACAGGGGCGGAGGC.

In regard to this clone: The CDR3 extends 3 residues past the end of the read, so its final part is completed from the germline J gene. Within the sample, other DNA sequences also encode this same CDR3. The V call is TRBV5-6, the J call TRBJ1-3, with unresolved D. The CDR3 extends over 14 amino acids. Between the trimmed V and J ends, which lost 3 bases and 0 bases, there was a span of 7 bases. Germline lookup yields CDR1 SGHDT and CDR2 YYEEEE. CDR3 sequence: CASSSVSSGNTIYF. The DNA read from the CDR3 is TGTGCCAGCAGCTCCGTTAGCTCTGGAAACACC.

A remark on this clone: Read data end 3 residues before the CDR3 end; the end is taken from the germline J gene. The chain couples TRBV20-1 to TRBJ1-1, with D possibly being TRBD1 (5 bases). Germline CDR1 is DFQATT and CDR2 is SNEGSKA (reference sequence). The CDR3 extends over 15 amino acids. Trimming took 1 base from V and 3 from J, leaving 15 bases between them. The sequenced CDR3 bases are TGCAGTGCTAGAGTTTTCCGCACAGGATACACTGAA. This gives the protein CSARVFRTGYTE. The CDR3 as a whole reads CSARVFRTGYTEAFF.

Remarks on this clone: Read sequence stops 3 residues before the CDR3 end, and the germline J gene provides the missing end. The chain uses TRBV18 and TRBJ1-2, with D perhaps TRBD1 (6 bases). The CDR3 is 18 amino acids. Germline V gene lookup returns CDR1 KGHSH and CDR2 LQKENI. CDR3 loop: CASSPPTSGGFGTHDYTF. The CDR3 bases that were read are TGTGCCAGCTCACCACCGACTAGCGGGGGCTTCGGAACTCACGAC.

This clone is medium-sized by frequency. The read stops 3 residues short of the end of the CDR3; the missing end is completed from the germline J gene. The rearrangement links TRBV29-1 to TRBJ2-1; 8 bases map to TRBD1. The CDR3 totals 12 residues. From germline, CDR1 is SQVTM and CDR2 ANQGSEA. The junction had 5 bases not matched to a gene; V was cut back by 4 bases and J by 9 bases. CDR3 bases read: TGCAGCGTTGCCAGGGGGCAAAGTGAG. This sequence encodes CSVARGQSE. The full-length CDR3 reads as CSVARGQSEQFF.

Turning to this clone: The read falls 3 residues short of the CDR3 end, and the missing part is taken from the germline J gene. This chain links TRBV2 with TRBJ2-1, with 10 bases that match TRBD2. Trimming cost V 0 bases and J 3 bases; bases outside gene matches: 5. The CDR3 is 17 amino acids. Germline V gene sequence: CDR1 SNHLY, CDR2 FYNNEI. The CDR3 bases that were read are TGTGCCAGCAGTGAAGCTATTAGCGGGAGGCGCTACAATGAG. Its protein is CASSEAISGRRYNE. The entire CDR3 protein reads CASSEAISGRRYNEQFF.